Listed below are T cell receptor beta chains from one sample, sequenced in a study of T cell responses to AZD1222 COVID-19 vaccine. The protocol was immunoSEQ multiplex PCR, while the TCRdb copy is restricted to in-frame clones and leaves out a portion. The sample contains about 93,000 clones, about 90% of which appear only once. The material was peripheral blood, obtained on day 0 of MenACWY control vaccination. These receptors all come from an adult in good health. Both conserved end residues are part of each CDR3. Fields, in order: clone size, D gene, V gene, J gene, CDR3 DNA, CDR3 protein. D genes are given only for firm matches. The listing skips clone size in some rows; elsewhere it reads once, few, many or a size class.

NA	NA	TRBV9	TRBJ1-2	TGTGCCAGCAGCCCCTCCCGAGACAATTTCTATGGCTACACCTTC	CASSPSRDNFYGYTF
few	NA	TRBV27	TRBJ1-2	TGTGCCAGCAGTTTAGGACCGGGATATGGCTACACCTTC	CASSLGPGYGYTF
NA	TRBD1	TRBV27	TRBJ2-1	TGTGCCAGCAGTTTTAATGCGGGACAGGGGGCGCTGCGGAATGAGCAGTTCTTC	CASSFNAGQGALRNEQFF
NA	TRBD1	TRBV6-5	TRBJ1-1	TGTGCCAGCAGTTACTCGAAAGGGACAGGGATCACTGAAGCTTTCTTT	CASSYSKGTGITEAFF
few	NA	TRBV9	TRBJ1-3	TGTGCCAGCAGCGTAGATCCAGGGAGCTCTGGAAACACCATATATTTT	CASSVDPGSSGNTIYF
NA	TRBD2	TRBV4-2	TRBJ2-1	TGTGCCAGCAGTCTCGCTAGCGGGGGGCGTGAGCAGTTCTTC	CASSLASGGREQFF
NA	TRBD1	TRBV4-3	TRBJ2-7	TGCGCCAGCAGCATCCGACAGGGTCTTTACGAGCAGTACTTC	CASSIRQGLYEQYF
NA	TRBD1	TRBV5-4	TRBJ1-2	TGTGCCAGCAGCGAATTCCCGGGACAGGGGTCCAACTATGGCTACACCTTC	CASSEFPGQGSNYGYTF
NA	NA	TRBV15	TRBJ2-5	TGTGCCACCAGCAGAGATTGGGAGACCCAGTACTTC	CATSRDWETQYF
few	NA	TRBV6-5	TRBJ1-1	TGTGCCAGCAGCCTGGGGCAGGCCATGAACACTGAAGCTTTCTTT	CASSLGQAMNTEAFF
NA	NA	TRBV27	TRBJ2-2	TGTGCCAGCAACGGGGACACCGGGGAGCTGTTTTTT	CASNGDTGELFF
NA	NA	TRBV28	TRBJ1-2	TGTGCCAGCATTCGGGCAACTAACTATGGCTACACCTTC	CASIRATNYGYTF
NA	NA	TRBV11-2	TRBJ1-5	TGTGCCAGCAGCTCAGGACCCAATCAGCCCCAGCATTTT	CASSSGPNQPQHF
NA	NA	TRBV3-1/TRBV3-2	TRBJ1-1	TGTGCCAGCAGCCATCGGCAGGCGCCTGAAGCTTTCTTT	CASSHRQAPEAFF
NA	NA	TRBV5-4	TRBJ2-1	TGTGCCAGCAGCTTGGAGGGTGGGGGGAGCTCCTACAATGAGCAGTTCTTC	CASSLEGGGSSYNEQFF
NA	TRBD1	TRBV3-1/TRBV3-2	TRBJ1-4	TGTGCCAGCAGCCAAGGACAGGGGCGTGAAAAACTGTTTTTT	CASSQGQGREKLFF
NA	NA	TRBV5-1	TRBJ1-5	TGCGCCAGCAGCCCGGCTGGGGACCAGCCCCAGCATTTT	CASSPAGDQPQHF
NA	NA	TRBV5-1	TRBJ1-2	TGCGCCAGCAGCCCCCCGGGGGACGGCGTCGGCTACACCTTC	CASSPPGDGVGYTF
NA	NA	TRBV7-9	TRBJ1-1	TGTGCCAGCACCGAATTCCGTTCGGGGACTGAAGCTTTCTTT	CASTEFRSGTEAFF
once	NA	TRBV11-3	TRBJ2-3	TGTGCCAGCACCCCCGCCCCGAGGATCACAGATACGCAGTATTTT	CASTPAPRITDTQYF
NA	NA	TRBV5-1	TRBJ1-4	TGCGCCAGCAGCCAGGGACGCTCTGCAACTAATGAAAAACTGTTTTTT	CASSQGRSATNEKLFF
NA	NA	TRBV24-1	TRBJ2-5	TGTGCCACCAGTGATCCGGGACCTACGCAAGAGACCCAGTACTTC	CATSDPGPTQETQYF
NA	NA	TRBV7-2	TRBJ2-2	TGTGCCAGCAGCTTATGGACGAACACCGGGGAGCTGTTTTTT	CASSLWTNTGELFF
NA	NA	TRBV9	TRBJ2-2	TGTGCCAGCAGAGCCGGGACTGGCGCCGGGGAGCTGTTTTTT	CASRAGTGAGELFF
NA	NA	TRBV28	TRBJ1-1	TGTGGGGCGGGGGGGAACACTGAAGCTTTCTTT	CGAGGNTEAFF
NA	NA	TRBV7-2	TRBJ2-1	TGTGCCGGCAGCTTAAACCTAGCTTCCTACAATGAGCAGTTCTTC	CAGSLNLASYNEQFF
NA	NA	TRBV6-5	TRBJ2-7	TGTGCCAGCAGTTTCACAGGGTTTGCGTACGAGCAGTACTTC	CASSFTGFAYEQYF
NA	TRBD1	TRBV29-1	TRBJ2-7	TGCAGCGTTGAAGGGGGACAGGGAGTGTGGGAGCAGTACTTC	CSVEGGQGVWEQYF
NA	TRBD1	TRBV6-2/TRBV6-3	TRBJ2-7	TGTGCCAGCAGTTCCATCCTCCACGGTGGGACAGGGGGGTACGAGCAGTACTTC	CASSSILHGGTGGYEQYF
NA	TRBD2	TRBV10-1	TRBJ2-5	TGCGCCAGCAGTGAGCTAGGTAGGCTAGCGGGGGTTACTCAAGAGACCCAGTACTTC	CASSELGRLAGVTQETQYF
NA	NA	TRBV7-9	TRBJ2-6	TGTGCCAGCAGCTTGCCACCGTTAGTTATCTCTGGGGCCAACGTCCTGACTTTC	CASSLPPLVISGANVLTF
NA	NA	TRBV29-1	TRBJ1-6	TGCAGCGTTGAAGATAAAGGGGGTAATTCACCCCTCCACTTT	CSVEDKGGNSPLHF
NA	NA	TRBV9	TRBJ2-5	TGTGCCAGCAGCGTAGGTGGGGAGGACCAAGAGACCCAGTACTTC	CASSVGGEDQETQYF
NA	TRBD1	TRBV28	TRBJ1-3	TGTGCCAGCCTAAGGACAGGGGGCTCCTCCTCTGGAAACACCATATATTTT	CASLRTGGSSSGNTIYF